Listed below are T cell receptor beta chains from one sample, sequenced in a study of Graves' ophthalmopathy and Graves' hyperthyroidism. In TCRdb, the multiplex PCR reads were re-called with MiXCR into one record per CDR3 protein. Among around 1,200,000 distinct CDR3 sequences listed, about 35% were seen once. The sample consisted of peripheral blood or thyroid tissue (not recorded which). These TCRs come from an adult man with Graves' hyperthyroidism. The CDR3 runs from the conserved cysteine through the conserved F or W. D genes are given only for firm matches. A clone size is listed for some rows: how often the clone was seen (once, few, many), or a class if it is expanded.

clone size | D gene | CDR3 length | J gene | V gene | CDR3 protein | CDR3 DNA
NA | TRBD1 | 14 | TRBJ1-2 | TRBV24-1 | CATSALTGYYGYTF | TGTGCCACCAGTGCCCTGACAGGGTACTATGGCTACACCTTC
many | TRBD2 | 13 | TRBJ2-7 | TRBV7-8 | CASSKREDYEQYF | TGTGCCAGCAGTAAGCGGGAGGACTACGAGCAGTACTTC
few | TRBD1 | 15 | TRBJ2-7 | TRBV2 | CASSIGQGAVYEQYF | TGTGCCAGCAGTATTGGACAGGGGGCCGTCTACGAGCAGTACTTC
many | TRBD1 | 13 | TRBJ2-5 | TRBV29-1 | CSAFGQGMETQYF | TGCAGCGCCTTCGGACAGGGGATGGAGACCCAGTACTTC
many | TRBD1 | 15 | TRBJ1-1 | TRBV7-9 | CASSLVTGTWTEAFF | TGTGCCAGCAGCTTGGTGACAGGGACTTGGACTGAAGCTTTCTTT
many | NA | 14 | TRBJ1-3 | TRBV7-6 | CASSRLNSGNTIYF | TGTGCCAGCAGCCGCCTGAACTCTGGAAACACCATATATTTT
NA | TRBD2 | 15 | TRBJ2-7 | TRBV4-3 | CASSQTSGTSYEQYF | TGCGCCAGCAGCCAAACTAGCGGAACCTCCTACGAGCAGTACTTC
NA | NA | 13 | TRBJ1-6 | TRBV20-1 | CSARSGIGSPLHF | TGCAGTGCTAGGTCCGGGATCGGTTCACCCCTCCACTTT
NA | NA | 17 | TRBJ1-6 | TRBV7-9 | CASSLPPGGGEDSPLHF | TGTGCCAGCAGCTTACCCCCGGGGGGGGGGGAAGATTCACCCCTCCACTTT
many | NA | 15 | TRBJ2-6 | TRBV2 | CASSSEVSGANVLTF | TGTGCCAGCAGCTCTGAGGTTTCTGGGGCCAACGTCCTGACTTTC
few | NA | 14 | TRBJ2-7 | TRBV19 | CASSIVGTYGEQYF | TGTGCCAGTAGTATAGTAGGCACCTACGGGGAGCAGTACTTC
NA | NA | 12 | TRBJ2-7 | TRBV10-3 | CALVDRTYEQYF | TGTGCGCTAGTCGACCGGACCTACGAGCAGTACTTC
NA | TRBD1 | 15 | TRBJ1-2 | TRBV19 | CASSPTRTGNYGYTF | TGTGCCAGCTCACCAACCCGGACAGGCAACTATGGCTACACCTTC
NA | NA | 13 | TRBJ1-1 | TRBV20-1 | CSARRSLFPEAFF | TGCAGTGCTAGACGCAGTTTGTTTCCTGAAGCTTTCTTT
few | NA | 16 | TRBJ1-1 | TRBV25-1 | CASSYGRTVLNTEAFF | TGTGCCAGCAGTTACGGGAGGACAGTCCTGAACACTGAAGCTTTCTTT
NA | TRBD2 | 12 | TRBJ2-7 | TRBV2 | CALLANRYEQYF | TGTGCCTTACTAGCGAACCGCTACGAGCAGTACTTC
NA | NA | 15 | TRBJ2-5 | TRBV7-2 | CASSLGGGAEETQYF | TGTGCCAGCAGCTTAGGTGGAGGGGCGGAAGAGACCCAGTACTTC
few | TRBD2 | 16 | TRBJ2-7 | TRBV28 | CASSGKLAGGIDEQYF | TGTGCCAGCAGCGGGAAACTAGCGGGAGGTATAGACGAGCAGTACTTC
many | TRBD1 | 14 | TRBJ1-2 | TRBV19 | CASSTTGQPPGYTF | TGTGCCAGTAGTACGACGGGACAGCCGCCTGGCTACACCTTC
NA | NA | 16 | TRBJ2-2 | TRBV25-1 | CASSEWETSFTGELFF | TGTGCCAGCAGTGAATGGGAAACTAGTTTCACCGGGGAGCTGTTTTTT
few | TRBD2 | 16 | TRBJ2-6 | TRBV6-2/TRBV6-3 | CASSPIGGSGANVLTF | TGTGCCAGCAGTCCGATCGGGGGGTCTGGGGCCAACGTCCTGACTTTC
NA | TRBD1 | 18 | TRBJ1-2 | TRBV13 | CASSLAFDRTGANYGYTF | TGTGCCAGCAGCCTCGCCTTTGATCGGACAGGGGCGAACTATGGCTACACCTTC
many | NA | 14 | TRBJ1-6 | TRBV6-5 | CASNEVMDNSPLHF | TGTGCCAGCAACGAGGTTATGGATAATTCACCCCTCCACTTT
many | TRBD2 | 16 | TRBJ2-5 | TRBV10-3 | CAISELRGETQETQYF | TGTGCCATCAGTGAACTGCGGGGGGAAACTCAAGAGACCCAGTACTTC
NA | NA | 16 | TRBJ1-4 | TRBV11-2 | CASSPEQDIYNEKLFF | TGTGCCAGCAGCCCCGAACAGGACATCTACAATGAAAAACTGTTTTTT
many | NA | 13 | TRBJ1-1 | TRBV18 | CASSPDMNTEAFF | TGTGCCAGCTCACCCGACATGAACACTGAAGCTTTCTTT
many | NA | 16 | TRBJ1-3 | TRBV9 | CASSLNTLGPGNTIYF | TGTGCCAGCAGCTTAAACACCCTAGGGCCTGGAAACACCATATATTTT
NA | TRBD1 | 15 | TRBJ2-5 | TRBV7-4 | CASSYTGQGGETQYF | TGTGCCAGCAGCTATACGGGACAGGGAGGGGAGACCCAGTACTTC
NA | NA | 12 | TRBJ1-2 | TRBV6-4 | CASSDEGYGYTF | TGTGCCAGCAGTGATGAGGGCTATGGCTACACCTTC
NA | NA | 15 | TRBJ1-1 | TRBV4-3 | CASRQMTGLNTEAFF | TGCGCCAGCAGACAAATGACAGGTCTGAACACTGAAGCTTTCTTT
many | TRBD1 | 14 | TRBJ1-5 | TRBV10-3 | CAIRAPGQDQPQHF | TGTGCCATCAGAGCCCCGGGACAGGATCAGCCCCAGCATTTT
NA | TRBD1 | 14 | TRBJ2-7 | TRBV2 | CACSATGGFYEQYF | TGTGCCTGCAGTGCTACAGGGGGCTTTTACGAGCAGTACTTC
many | NA | 14 | TRBJ1-2 | TRBV7-2 | CASSLVGGDYGYTF | TGCGCCAGCAGCTTGGTCGGGGGAGACTATGGCTACACCTTC
NA | NA | 14 | TRBJ2-7 | TRBV7-8 | CANSSRDFSYEQYF | TGTGCCAACAGCTCGCGGGATTTCTCCTACGAGCAGTACTTC
NA | NA | 14 | TRBJ2-7 | TRBV6-5 | CASVGTEYAEEQYF | TGTGCCAGCGTTGGGACGGAGTACGCCGAGGAGCAGTACTTC
many | TRBD1 | 16 | TRBJ1-1 | TRBV5-1 | CASSSMTGGVGTEAFF | TGCGCCAGCAGCTCAATGACAGGGGGCGTGGGTACTGAAGCTTTCTTT
once | TRBD1 | 17 | TRBJ2-7 | TRBV7-2 | CASSTWTAQGVPYEQYF | TGTGCCAGCAGCACCTGGACAGCACAGGGGGTTCCCTACGAGCAGTACTTC
NA | NA | 13 | TRBJ2-2 | TRBV5-1 | CASSWEGSGELFF | TGCGCCAGCAGCTGGGAAGGAAGCGGGGAGCTGTTTTTT
NA | NA | 14 | TRBJ1-2 | TRBV5-1 | CASSPSGAGNGYTF | TGCGCCAGCAGCCCTAGCGGGGCGGGAAATGGCTACACCTTC
few | TRBD1 | 15 | TRBJ1-2 | TRBV7-9 | CASSLTGAPGYGYTF | TGTGCCAGCAGCTTAACAGGGGCGCCGGGCTATGGCTACACCTTC
few | NA | 16 | TRBJ1-4 | TRBV25-1 | CASSVTGTPFRKRLFF | TGTGCCAGCAGTGTCACCGGGACACCTTTTCGTAAAAGACTGTTTTTT
few | NA | 14 | TRBJ2-7 | TRBV2 | CASSFRLVPYEQYF | TGTGCCAGCAGCTTTAGACTAGTACCCTACGAGCAGTACTTC
once | TRBD1 | 16 | TRBJ1-1 | TRBV10-3 | CAIRQTGVRRGAEAFF | TGTGCCATCAGACAAACAGGGGTTCGCCGGGGAGCTGAAGCTTTCTTT
many | NA | 13 | TRBJ1-6 | TRBV7-2 | CASSLRQGATLHF | TGTGCCAGCAGCTTACGCCAGGGTGCCACCCTCCACTTT